The clone carrying this T cell receptor (beta chain) came up a few times. Relative to the germline gene, one junction end is altered; a read error may explain this. The source of the sample is a study of sequential checkpoint blockade in melanoma. The wider study: Patients were randomized 1:1 to nivolumab-then-ipilimumab or ipilimumab-then-nivolumab first-line. Each arm's sequence ended with maintenance nivolumab.

Noted treatment: randomized to nivolumab then ipilimumab (arm A) or the reverse (arm B). Sorted cells were live CD3+CD8+, lacking CD19 and CD56, from PBMCs. The data were produced by immunoSEQ multiplex PCR, yet TCRdb's version contains in-frame clones alone and is incomplete. The data show around 21,000 clones, with 75% to 85% seen just once and roughly 56% held by the top ten. Germline V CDR1 and CDR2: SGHAT, FQNNGV. The CDR3 is made up of 17 amino acids. The sequence derives from a human donor with melanoma. The rearrangement uses TRBV11-2 and TRBJ2-3, with TRBD1 matching over 8 bases. This specimen was CD8+ T cells sorted from blood (inferred from file names), taken from a patient given nivolumab and ipilimumab in sequence. The CDR3 loop is CASSQDFAGGITDTQYF. The CDR3 DNA reads as TGCGCCAGCAGCCAAGATTTTGCAGGGGGCATAACAGATACGCAGTATTTT.